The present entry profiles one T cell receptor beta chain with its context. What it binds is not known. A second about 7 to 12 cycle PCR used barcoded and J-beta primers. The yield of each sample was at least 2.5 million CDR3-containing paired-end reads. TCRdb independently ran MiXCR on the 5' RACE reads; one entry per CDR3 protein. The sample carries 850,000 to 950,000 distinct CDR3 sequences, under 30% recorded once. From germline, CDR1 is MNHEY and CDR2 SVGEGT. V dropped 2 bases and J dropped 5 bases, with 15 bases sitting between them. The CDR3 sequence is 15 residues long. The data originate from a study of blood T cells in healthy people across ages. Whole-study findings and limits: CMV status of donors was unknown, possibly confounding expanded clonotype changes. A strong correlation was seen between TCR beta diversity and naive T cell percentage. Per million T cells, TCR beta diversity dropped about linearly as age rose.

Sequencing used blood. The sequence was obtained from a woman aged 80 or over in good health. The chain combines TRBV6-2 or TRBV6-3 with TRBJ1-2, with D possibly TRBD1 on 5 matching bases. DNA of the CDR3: TGTGCCAGCAGTTACCCCCGGGACGGAAGTTATGGCTACACCTTC. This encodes CASSYPRDGSYGYTF.